This T cell receptor (beta chain) was captured by sequencing in a study of T cells in Graves' hyperthyroidism and ophthalmopathy. Whole-study results and caveats: In the blood, most expanded thyroid clonotypes above 0.001 appeared as well.

Fresh 10 ml peripheral blood yielded PBMCs. Per the germline V gene, CDR1 is DFQATT and CDR2 is SNEGSKA (reference sequence). V dropped 6 bases and J dropped 1 base, with 15 bases sitting between them. The CDR3 has 14 residues. Researchers took RNA transcripts and amplified the TCR beta CDR3 regions from them. A set of HTBI primers served as the primers for a first-round RT-PCR of the TCR CDR3. TCRdb itself ran the multiplex PCR reads through MiXCR, one entry per CDR3 protein. This repertoire shows roughly 530,000 distinct CDR3 sequences, under 20% found once; its top ten account for about 16%. This clonotype showed up many times. Its specificity is unknown.

Material: blood. This TCR was sampled from a woman in her late teens or twenties with Graves' ophthalmopathy. The J gene is TRBJ2-5, the V gene TRBV20-1; D might be TRBD2 (6 bases). The CDR3 nucleotides read TGCAGTGCGGAGGGACCGGGATCCCAAGAGACCCAGTACTTC. Translating gives CSAEGPGSQETQYF.